This TCR beta chain was sequenced during a study of vaccination effects on CD4 cells after COVID-19. Assay: immunoSEQ multiplex PCR; the TCRdb copy retains only in-frame clones and omits some. The sample shows under 60,000 clones, roughly three quarters of them seen only once. Antigen-specific CD4+ T cells were first expanded with viral peptide pools by the ViraFEST assay and only then sequenced. Isolation of CD4+ T cells took place after nine to ten days of culture. This individual contracted SARS-CoV-2 between March and December 2020, as verified by PCR. This clone was counted only a few times. Its antigen is unidentified. The study's findings and limits: Only a few convalescent patients and no early post-infection timepoints featured in the study.

Trimming took 2 bases from V and 2 from J, leaving 15 bases between them. CDR1 SGHRS and CDR2 YFSETQ come from the germline V gene. The CDR3 has 16 residues. The specimen was CD4+ T cells from PBMCs cultured with HIV peptides, collected before COVID-19 vaccination. Stated subset: HIV-1 Nef peptide pool negative control/reference culture. This receptor was obtained from a human donor who had a prior SARS-CoV-2 infection. The chain links TRBV5-1 to TRBJ2-3; a weak D match, TRBD2 (6 bases). Here the CDR3 DNA reads TGCGCCAGCAGCTTTCAGCCGGGACTTAACACAGATACGCAGTATTTT. Translated: CASSFQPGLNTDTQYF. The full variable domain, with the rest looked up from reference TRBV5-1 and TRBJ2-3, is KAGVTQTPRYLIKTRGQQVTLSCSPISGHRSVSWYQQTPGQGLQFLFEYFSETQRNKGNFPGRFSGRQFSNSRSEMNVSTLELGDSALYLCASSFQPGLNTDTQYFGPGTRLTVL.